Described below is a single T cell receptor beta chain sequence and its context. Its antigen is unknown. This specimen comes from a study of T cell responses to AZD1222 COVID-19 vaccine. At the level of the study: Pooling was applied to second doses at about 4 or about 12 weeks.

The V gene lost 4 bases and the J gene lost 1 base, with 7 bases spanning the gap. Germline V lookup: CDR1 SGHTA, CDR2 FQGTGA. This CDR3 spans 13 amino acids. Some clones are missing from TCRdb's copy, which holds only in-frame ones; the method was immunoSEQ multiplex PCR. The sample consists of 80,000 to 130,000 clones, around 90% of them appearing once. Whole-study findings and limits: Regions 160-218 and 743-854 held dominance among vaccine-associated CD4 TCRs, which spanned spike. Clonal diversity was possibly underestimated; the donors were predominantly white British and more often female. Targeting of unmutated variant regions was reportedly seen in nearly half of spike-specific TCRs.

The sequenced sample was peripheral blood, obtained on day 0 of AZD1222 vaccination. The rearrangement uses TRBV7-3 and TRBJ1-1, with D unclear. The sequence was collected from an adult in good health. CDR3 in amino acids: CASSSQRNTEAFF. The CDR3 bases are TGTGCCAGCAGCTCCCAAAGGAACACTGAAGCTTTCTTT.